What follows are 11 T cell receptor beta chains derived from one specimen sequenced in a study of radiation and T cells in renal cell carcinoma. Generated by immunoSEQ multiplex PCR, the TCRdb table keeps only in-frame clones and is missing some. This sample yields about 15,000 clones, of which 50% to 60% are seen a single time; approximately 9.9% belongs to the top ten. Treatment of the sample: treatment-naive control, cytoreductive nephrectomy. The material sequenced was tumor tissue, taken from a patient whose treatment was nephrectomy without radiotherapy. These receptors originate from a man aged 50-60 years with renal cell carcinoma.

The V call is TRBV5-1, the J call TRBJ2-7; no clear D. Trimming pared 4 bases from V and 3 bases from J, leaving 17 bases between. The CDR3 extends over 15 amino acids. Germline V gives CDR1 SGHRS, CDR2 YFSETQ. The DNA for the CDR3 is TGCGCCAGCAGCCCGGACCCAAAAGGGAACTACGAGCAGTACTTC. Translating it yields CASSPDPKGNYEQYF. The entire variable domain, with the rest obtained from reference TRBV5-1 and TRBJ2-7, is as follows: KAGVTQTPRYLIKTRGQQVTLSCSPISGHRSVSWYQQTPGQGLQFLFEYFSETQRNKGNFPGRFSGRQFSNSRSEMNVSTLELGDSALYLCASSPDPKGNYEQYFGPGTRLTVT.

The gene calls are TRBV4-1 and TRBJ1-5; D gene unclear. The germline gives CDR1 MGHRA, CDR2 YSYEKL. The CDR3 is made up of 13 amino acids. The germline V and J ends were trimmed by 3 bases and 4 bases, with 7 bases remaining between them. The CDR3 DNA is TGCGCCAGCAGCCAGGGCCGAAATCAGCCCCAGCATTTT. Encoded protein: CASSQGRNQPQHF.

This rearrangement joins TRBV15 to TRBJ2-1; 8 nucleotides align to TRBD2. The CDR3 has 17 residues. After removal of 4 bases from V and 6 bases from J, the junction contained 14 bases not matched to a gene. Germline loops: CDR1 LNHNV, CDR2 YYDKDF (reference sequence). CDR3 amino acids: CATSNRKQSGRINEQFF. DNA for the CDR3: TGTGCCACCAGCAACAGAAAGCAGAGCGGGAGAATCAATGAGCAGTTCTTC.

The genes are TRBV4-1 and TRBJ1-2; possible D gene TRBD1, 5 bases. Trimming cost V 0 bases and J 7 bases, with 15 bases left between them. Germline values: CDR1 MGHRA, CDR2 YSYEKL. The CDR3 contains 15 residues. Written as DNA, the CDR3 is TGCGCCAGCAGCCAAGATGGGACGGGGCTATTTGGCTACACCTTC. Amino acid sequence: CASSQDGTGLFGYTF.

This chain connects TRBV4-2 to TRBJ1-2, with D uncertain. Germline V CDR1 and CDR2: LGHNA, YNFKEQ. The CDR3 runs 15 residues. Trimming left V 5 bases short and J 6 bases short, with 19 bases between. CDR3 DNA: TGTGCCAGCAGCTTGGGCTTTGGCCCGAGGGATGGCTACACCTTC. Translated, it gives CASSLGFGPRDGYTF.

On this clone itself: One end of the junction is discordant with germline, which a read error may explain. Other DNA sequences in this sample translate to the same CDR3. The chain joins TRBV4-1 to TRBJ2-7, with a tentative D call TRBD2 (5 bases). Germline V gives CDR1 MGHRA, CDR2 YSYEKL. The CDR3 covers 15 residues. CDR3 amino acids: CASSQDTETGYEQYF. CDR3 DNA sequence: TGTGCCAGCAGCCAAGACACCGAAACGGGGTACGAGCAGTACTTC.

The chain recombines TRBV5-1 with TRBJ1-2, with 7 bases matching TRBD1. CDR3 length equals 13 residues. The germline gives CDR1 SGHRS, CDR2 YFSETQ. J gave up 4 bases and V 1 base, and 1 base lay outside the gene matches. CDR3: CASSLRDSYGYTF. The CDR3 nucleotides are TGCGCCAGCAGCTTGCGGGACAGCTATGGCTACACCTTC.

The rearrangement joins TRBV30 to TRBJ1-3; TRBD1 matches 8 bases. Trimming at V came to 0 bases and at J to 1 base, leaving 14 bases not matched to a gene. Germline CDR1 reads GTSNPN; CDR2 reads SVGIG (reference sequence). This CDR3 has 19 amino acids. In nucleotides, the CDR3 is TGTGCCTGGAGTGTAAGGTGGAGGACAGGGTCCTTTTCTGGAAACACCATATATTTT. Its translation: CAWSVRWRTGSFSGNTIYF.

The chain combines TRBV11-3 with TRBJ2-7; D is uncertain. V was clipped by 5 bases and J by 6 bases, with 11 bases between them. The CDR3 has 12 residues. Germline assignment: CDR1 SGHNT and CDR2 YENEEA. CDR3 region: CASSPGDGEQYF. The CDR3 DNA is TGTGCCAGCAGCCCCGGCGATGGCGAGCAGTACTTC. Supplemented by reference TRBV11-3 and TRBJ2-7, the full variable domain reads EAGVVQSPRYKIIEKKQPVAFWCNPISGHNTLYWYLQNLGQGPELLIRYENEEAVDDSQLPKDRFSAERLKGVDSTLKIQPAELGDSAVYLCASSPGDGEQYFGPGTRLTVT.

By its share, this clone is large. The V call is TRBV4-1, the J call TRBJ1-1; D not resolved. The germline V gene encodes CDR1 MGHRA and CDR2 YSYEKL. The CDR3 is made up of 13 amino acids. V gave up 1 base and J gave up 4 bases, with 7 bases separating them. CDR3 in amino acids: CASSQGEGTEAFF. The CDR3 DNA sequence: TGCGCCAGCAGCCAAGGGGAGGGCACTGAAGCTTTCTTT.

The CDR3 sequence is CASSHTTGQGAYEQYF. The CDR3 DNA is TGTGCCAGCAGCCACACAACGGGACAGGGGGCCTACGAGCAGTACTTC. The chain joins TRBV13 to TRBJ2-7, with 11 positions matching TRBD1. Germline CDR1 PRHDT, CDR2 FYEKMQ (reference sequence). The CDR3 consists of 16 residues. Losses at the gene ends were 5 bases for V and 2 bases for J; bases not matched to a gene: 8.